This passage covers 11 T cell receptor beta chains from one sample sequenced in a study of patients and donors after allogeneic stem cell transplantation. MiXCR, applied by TCRdb to the RT-PCR reads, yields one record per CDR3 protein. Of about 200,000 distinct CDR3 sequences detected, 41% appear once; the ten largest clones hold about 35%. Sequencing used blood, either unsorted or a sorted T cell fraction (not recorded which). The receptor source for this set is a human donor who was either an allogeneic HSCT recipient or a stem cell or donor lymphocyte infusion donor (not recorded which). It is not recorded whose cells these are; they may come from a transplant donor.

J is TRBJ1-1 and V is TRBV15; the D is unclear. Germline lookup yields CDR1 LNHNV and CDR2 YYDKDF (reference sequence). CDR3 length equals 15 residues. V was trimmed by 3 bases and J by 1 base, leaving 12 bases between them. The CDR3 reads CATSSSRNRNTEAFF. CDR3 coding DNA: TGTGCCACCAGCAGTTCAAGAAACAGGAACACTGAAGCTTTCTTT.

The V gene is TRBV12-3 or TRBV12-4, the J gene TRBJ1-5, with 9 positions matching TRBD1. The V segment lost 5 bases and the J segment 5 bases; nucleotides outside the gene matches: 4. This CDR3 has 14 residues. CDR3 in amino acids: CASSGTGGYQPQHF. DNA for the CDR3: TGTGCCAGCAGTGGAACAGGGGGCTATCAGCCCCAGCATTTT.

The gene calls are TRBV25-1 and TRBJ2-7, with 9 bases identical to TRBD1. The CDR3 has 15 amino acids. CDR1 MGHDK and CDR2 SYGVNS come from the germline V gene. Trimming cost V 3 bases and J 5 bases; bases outside gene matches: 8. The CDR3 is CASSDRDRDVDEQYF. The CDR3 DNA is TGTGCCAGCAGTGACCGGGACAGGGATGTAGACGAGCAGTACTTC.

The J gene is TRBJ2-7, the V gene TRBV4-1; D is ambiguous. Germline lookup yields CDR1 MGHRA and CDR2 YSYEKL. V was cut by 1 base and J by 7 bases, with 5 bases left in between. This CDR3 is built from 11 residues. This CDR3 reads CASSQGREQYF. DNA for the CDR3: TGCGCCAGCAGCCAAGGAAGGGAGCAGTACTTC.

The gene calls are TRBV20-1 and TRBJ2-7; 12 bases align to TRBD2. The germline gives CDR1 DFQATT, CDR2 SNEGSKA (reference sequence). The CDR3 is 14 residues long. Germline trimming cut 1 base from V and 3 bases from J; bases unmatched to any gene: 1. CDR3 DNA sequence: TGCAGTGCTAGAGGGACTAGCGGGATCTACGAGCAGTACTTC. Residues: CSARGTSGIYEQYF.

In this sample, this clonotype turned up a few times. The gene calls are TRBV11-3 and TRBJ2-1; TRBD1 aligns across 9 bases. From germline, CDR1 is SGHNT and CDR2 YENEEA. The CDR3 has 15 residues. The V and J ends lost 5 bases and 2 bases, in that order; junction bases with no gene match: 4. CDR3 region: CASSQDRGTYNEQFF. The CDR3 bases are TGTGCCAGCAGCCAAGACAGGGGGACCTACAATGAGCAGTTCTTC.

V is TRBV27 and J is TRBJ2-5; the D is unclear. Germline V gene lookup returns CDR1 MNHEY and CDR2 SMNVEV (reference sequence). V shed 3 bases and J shed 3 bases, with 8 bases lying between them. The CDR3 is 13 amino acids. CDR3 coding DNA: TGTGCCAGCAGTTTTAGGAATGAAGAGACCCAGTACTTC. Translated, it gives CASSFRNEETQYF.

This clonotype was observed a few times. The chain uses TRBV2 and TRBJ1-1; no reliable D call. The CDR3 sequence is 11 residues long. CDR1 and CDR2 from the germline V gene are SNHLY and FYNNEI. Trimming took 6 bases from V and 10 from J, leaving 12 bases between them. DNA for the CDR3: TGTGCCAGCAGCGATACAGATGGAGCTTTCTTT. It yields the protein CASSDTDGAFF.

The chain uses TRBV4-2 and TRBJ1-5, with D possibly matching TRBD1 (5 bases). The V end was cut by 3 bases, the J end by 2 bases, with 11 bases between. Looked up from germline, CDR1 is LGHNA and CDR2 is YNFKEQ. The CDR3 is 15 residues long. In DNA, the CDR3 is TGTGCCAGCAGCCAGGCTCCCAGGGGCAATCAGCCCCAGCATTTT. Protein: CASSQAPRGNQPQHF.

J is TRBJ1-3 and V is TRBV5-6, with a weak D call TRBD1 (6 bases). Trimming left V 3 bases short and J 1 base short, with 14 bases between. The V gene's germline CDR1 is SGHDT and CDR2 YYEEEE. There are 16 residues in the CDR3. The CDR3 DNA sequence: TGTGCCAGCAGCTCCCTTTTGGACAGATCTGGAAACACCATATATTTT. The encoded protein is CASSSLLDRSGNTIYF.

The chain couples TRBV5-5 to TRBJ1-2; possible D gene TRBD1, 6 bases. The ends were cut back, 0 bases at V and 5 bases at J, with 8 bases in the middle. The CDR3 totals 13 residues. Looked up from germline, CDR1 is SGHKS and CDR2 is YYEKEE (reference sequence). CDR3 region: CASSLDQGYGYTF. The CDR3 nucleotides are TGTGCCAGCAGCTTGGATCAGGGGTATGGCTACACCTTC.